The T cell receptor (beta chain) described here comes from a study of regulatory T cells in long-lasting Graves disease. Noted time point: persistent/refractory GD, antithyroid drugs over 5 years with positive TRAb. PBMC RNA served as the TCR library source. An endocrinology unit in Xi'an, China, supplied the patients. Germline V gene lookup returns CDR1 MNHNS and CDR2 SASEGT. The CDR3 runs to 15 residues. Trimming stripped 6 bases from V and 7 bases from J, with 22 bases between. Arm-PCR of CDR3 regions and iRepertoire HTBI primers were the basis on which TCR beta libraries were built. TCRdb reprocessed the multiplex PCR reads via MiXCR and lists one record per CDR3 protein. The repertoire holds about 430,000 distinct CDR3 sequences, with roughly a fifth as singletons.

J is TRBJ2-7 and V is TRBV6-1; the D call may be TRBD1 or TRBD2 (6 bases each). The material was peripheral blood mononuclear cells (PBMCs), obtained when the disease was refractory, from a patient treated with antithyroid drugs. The origin of this receptor is a female donor with Graves disease. The CDR3 DNA sequence: TGTGCCAGCAGCCTCTTCGGGGGCCACGTGGGTGAGCAGTACTTC. It encodes CASSLFGGHVGEQYF.